Sequencing of this T cell receptor (beta chain) was carried out in a study of blood T cell repertoires in COVID-19. Study at large: The analysed material was cDNA or gDNA that came from T cells, B-cell-depleted T cells, or PBMCs.

In the original analysis: Amplification with reference gene primers provided the estimates of nucleated cell counts. Here immunoSEQ multiplex PCR was the method, and the copy in TCRdb shows in-frame clones only, minus some. V, J and clone size are those of that table, while D and trimming were read from the DNA. This table has about 90,000 clones, 80% to 90% appearing once. The CDR3 totals 12 residues. V was pared by 5 bases and J by 8 bases, with 12 bases between. Input material: peripheral blood. The sequence derives from a man older than 75 with acute or convalescent COVID-19. This rearrangement joins TRBV12-3 or TRBV12-4 to TRBJ1-2; D is perhaps TRBD1 (6 bases). DNA for the CDR3: TGTGCCAGCAGTGCGTTAACAGGGGGCTACACCTTC. It yields the protein CASSALTGGYTF.